This TCR beta chain derives from a study of blood T cell repertoires in COVID-19. Overall study context: The analysed material was cDNA or gDNA that came from T cells, B-cell-depleted T cells, or PBMCs.

Authors' data handling: Amplification from reference gene primers served as the basis for estimated nucleated cell counts. The repertoire was sequenced with immunoSEQ multiplex PCR; TCRdb's copy has only in-frame clones and lacks some. The V and J calls and the clone size are those of that table, but D and trimming were determined from the DNA. The repertoire holds 190,000 or so clones, with around 85% as singletons. The V and J ends lost 1 base and 3 bases respectively, with 7 bases between them. This CDR3 has 13 amino acids. Germline V gene sequence: CDR1 SGHDN, CDR2 FVKESK. This clonotype was obtained from a man aged 55 to 70 with COVID-19, enrolled during active disease. Sequences were obtained from peripheral blood. This chain uses TRBV14 with TRBJ2-7, with D hard to call. The CDR3 sequence: CASSQVESYEQYF. The CDR3 nucleotides are TGTGCCAGCAGCCAAGTAGAGAGCTACGAGCAGTACTTC.